The next 32 T cell receptor beta chains were all read from a single sample in a study of T-cell memory formation after mild COVID-19. From the 5' RACE reads, TCRdb called clonotypes with MiXCR, one entry per CDR3 protein. The sample gives 150,000 to 200,000 distinct CDR3 sequences, around a tenth of which show up once; about 3.8% is in the top ten. The specimen was PBMCs or a T cell subset sorted from them (not recorded which). These receptors all come from a man aged 18 to 29 who had mild COVID-19 (a few samples of this study predate the infection). Cell type and time point are not known.

At least ten counts were recorded for this clonotype. The chain has TRBV7-3 and TRBJ2-2; D gene unclear. Per germline, CDR1 SGHTA and CDR2 FQGTGA. The CDR3 covers 14 residues. V was cut by 2 bases and J by 4 bases, with 8 bases left in between. CDR3 sequence (DNA): TGTGCCAGCAGCTTAGGGGTCGGCACCGGGGAGCTGTTTTTT. Its translation is CASSLGVGTGELFF.

Ten or more counts support this clonotype. The chain combines TRBV2 with TRBJ1-1; D gene unclear. From germline, CDR1 is SNHLY and CDR2 FYNNEI. V was shortened by 6 bases and J by 0 bases, with 11 bases between the two germline ends. The CDR3 has 14 residues. CDR3 amino acids: CASRGSDMNTEAFF. The CDR3 DNA reads as TGTGCCAGCAGAGGCAGTGACATGAACACTGAAGCTTTCTTT.

The J gene is TRBJ2-3, the V gene TRBV23-1; TRBD2 matches at 7 bases. TRBV23-1 is assigned to the ORF class and has an uncertain function. This CDR3 is built from 17 residues. The V and J ends lost 4 bases and 0 bases, in that order; junction bases with no gene match: 10. The chain's CDR3 is CASSRGRGEHSTDTQYF. DNA of the CDR3: TGCGCCAGCAGTCGCGGACGGGGGGAACATAGCACAGATACGCAGTATTTT.

This clonotype has a handful of counts. The gene calls are TRBV3-1 and TRBJ2-5; 8 bases agree with TRBD1. V shed 4 bases and J 5 bases; nucleotides not matched to a gene: 6. The CDR3 contains 14 residues. Germline V CDR1 and CDR2: LGHDT, YNNKEL (reference sequence). The CDR3 loop reads CASSLTGVEETQYF. The CDR3 bases are TGTGCCAGCAGCCTGACAGGGGTGGAGGAGACCCAGTACTTC.

Only a few counts were recorded for this clonotype. The chain joins TRBV29-1 to TRBJ1-1; a weak D match, TRBD1 (6 bases). There are 13 residues in the CDR3. Germline-derived CDR1 and CDR2 are SQVTM and ANQGSEA. The V gene lost 8 bases and the J gene lost 0 bases, with 13 bases spanning the gap. The CDR3: CSSRTDVNTEAFF. In DNA, the CDR3 is TGCAGCTCCAGGACAGATGTGAACACTGAAGCTTTCTTT.

This clonotype came up a few times. The V gene is TRBV7-2, the J gene TRBJ1-5; no firm D call. This CDR3 spans 12 amino acids. Germline V gives CDR1 SGHTA, CDR2 FQGNSA. Trimming left V 4 bases short and J 7 bases short, with 8 bases between. CDR3 region: CASSSLQQPQHF. The CDR3 region has the DNA TGTGCCAGCAGCTCGCTACAGCAGCCCCAGCATTTT.

This clonotype was observed at least ten times. The chain is built from TRBV7-2 and TRBJ2-4; weak D call: TRBD2 (7 bases). V shed 5 bases and J shed 3 bases, with 17 bases lying between them. The length of the CDR3 is 16 residues. CDR1 and CDR2 from the germline V gene are SGHTA and FQGNSA. The CDR3 sequence is CASSHHTGRDKNIQYF. Here the CDR3 DNA reads TGTGCCAGCAGCCATCATACAGGGAGGGACAAAAACATTCAGTACTTC.

This clonotype was counted only a few times. V gene TRBV6-2 or TRBV6-3 combines with J gene TRBJ1-5, with 8 positions matching TRBD1. V gave up 4 bases and J gave up 4 bases; unmatched junction bases: 6. Germline CDR1 reads MNHEY; CDR2 reads SVGEGT. This CDR3 has 15 amino acids. CDR3 amino acids: CASSLGQAVNQPQHF. The DNA for the CDR3 is TGTGCCAGCAGTTTGGGACAGGCGGTAAATCAGCCCCAGCATTTT.

This clonotype appeared a few times. V gene TRBV6-5 combines with J gene TRBJ1-2; D is ambiguous. The germline CDR1 and CDR2 sequences are MNHEY and SVGAGI. The CDR3 covers 16 residues. V was clipped by 6 bases and J by 4 bases, with 21 bases between them. CDR3 loop: CASSHPGVGRFYGYTF. In DNA form, the CDR3 reads TGTGCCAGCAGCCACCCCGGGGTAGGGAGATTCTATGGCTACACCTTC.

The table lists this clonotype with many counts. The chain has TRBV5-1 and TRBJ2-7; the D gene is possibly TRBD1 (7 bases). The germline CDR1 and CDR2 sequences are SGHRS and YFSETQ. Trimming took off 0 bases at V and 7 bases at J, with 14 bases between the two ends. The CDR3 length is 14 residues. This CDR3 reads CASSLAGGTMEQYF. The CDR3 nucleotides are TGCGCCAGCAGCTTGGCAGGGGGGACGATGGAGCAGTACTTC.

This clonotype was counted a few times. This chain links TRBV2 with TRBJ2-2, with D possibly being TRBD1 or TRBD2 (5 bases each). Germline CDR1 reads SNHLY; CDR2 reads FYNNEI. V was shortened by 5 bases and J by 3 bases, with 16 bases between the two germline ends. The CDR3 has 16 amino acids. The CDR3 DNA sequence: TGTGCCAGCAGTTCGGGGTCAGGGAGTTACACCGGGGAGCTGTTTTTT. This gives the protein CASSSGSGSYTGELFF.

J is TRBJ1-2 and V is TRBV6-6; D possibly corresponds to TRBD1 (5 bases). Germline loops: CDR1 MNHNY, CDR2 SVGAGI (reference sequence). V lost 6 bases and J lost 8, with 19 bases in between. This CDR3 region has 14 residues. Here the CDR3 reads CASSPPVAGGGYTF. In nucleotides, the CDR3 is TGTGCCAGCAGCCCCCCCGTTGCGGGGGGAGGCTACACCTTC.

DNA for the CDR3: TGTGCCAGCAGTTTTGGTAACTATGGCTACACCTTC. Translated: CASSFGNYGYTF. V usage is TRBV12-3 or TRBV12-4 and J usage is TRBJ1-2; D unresolved. V was cut by 3 bases and J by 1 base, with 3 bases left in between. This CDR3 spans 12 amino acids.

This clonotype was found a few times. The chain couples TRBV6-5 to TRBJ2-5, with a possible D match to TRBD1 (5 bases). Germline CDR1 is MNHEY and CDR2 is SVGAGI. The CDR3 is 15 amino acids. Trimming removed 0 bases at V and 2 bases at J, with 10 bases between. The CDR3: CASSYSWTPQETQYF. CDR3 in DNA: TGTGCCAGCAGTTACTCTTGGACACCTCAAGAGACCCAGTACTTC.

In this sample, this clonotype turned up many times. V gene TRBV10-3 combines with J gene TRBJ2-2; 8 bases fit TRBD2. The trim removed 1 base at V and 2 bases at J, leaving 6 bases unmatched. This CDR3 spans 17 amino acids. The germline V gene has CDR1 ENHRY and CDR2 SYGVKD. DNA for the CDR3: TGTGCCATCAGTGAGTTATCTAGCGGGTCTAACACCGGGGAGCTGTTTTTT. Translating gives CAISELSSGSNTGELFF.

The sample holds one count of this clonotype. CDR3 sequence: CASSYRGGGRETQYF. The CDR3 DNA sequence: TGTGCCAGCAGTTATAGGGGGGGGGGAAGAGAGACCCAGTACTTC. The rearrangement links TRBV6-5 to TRBJ2-5, with a weak D call TRBD2 (7 bases). Germline V lookup: CDR1 MNHEY, CDR2 SVGAGI. The CDR3 is 15 amino acids. Between the trimmed V and J ends, which lost 3 bases and 4 bases, there was a span of 15 bases.

This clonotype was seen more than once but under ten times. The CDR3 region is CASSQGFGGDTEAFF. CDR3 DNA sequence: TGCGCCAGCAGCCAAGGATTTGGGGGCGACACTGAAGCTTTCTTT. The chain couples TRBV4-1 to TRBJ1-1, with TRBD1 as a possible D gene (6 bases). The V end lost 1 base, the J end lost 3 bases, and 12 bases lay between the germline ends. Per germline, CDR1 MGHRA and CDR2 YSYEKL. The CDR3 has 15 amino acids.

This clonotype has ten or more counts. The V gene is TRBV5-1, the J gene TRBJ2-3; 8 bases are shared with TRBD2. Trimming took 4 bases from V and 5 from J; bases not matched to a gene: 9. The CDR3 has 15 residues. The V gene's germline CDR1 is SGHRS and CDR2 YFSETQ. CDR3 bases: TGCGCCAGCAGCACCCCCGGGGGGGATGGAGATACGCAGTATTTT. Amino acids: CASSTPGGDGDTQYF.

This clonotype was detected a few times. The chain joins TRBV12-3 or TRBV12-4 to TRBJ2-3, with TRBD1 identical over 8 bases. With V trimmed by 4 bases and J by 4 bases, 1 base remained unmatched. The CDR3 loop spans 13 amino acids. Here the CDR3 DNA reads TGTGCCAGCAGTTGGACAGGGTCAGATACGCAGTATTTT. It yields the protein CASSWTGSDTQYF.

The rearrangement links TRBV9 to TRBJ1-1; 7 bases agree with TRBD1. Germline V gene lookup returns CDR1 SGDLS and CDR2 YYNGEE. The CDR3 is 14 amino acids. Trimming at V came to 4 bases and at J to 0 bases, leaving 3 bases not matched to a gene. The CDR3 loop is CASSPTGLNTEAFF. In DNA, the CDR3 is TGTGCCAGCAGCCCGACAGGGTTGAACACTGAAGCTTTCTTT. Looking up the rest from reference TRBV9 and TRBJ1-1 gives the full variable domain: DSGVTQTPKHLITATGQRVTLRCSPRSGDLSVYWYQQSLDQGLQFLIQYYNGEERAKGNILERFSAQQFPDLHSELNLSSLELGDSALYFCASSPTGLNTEAFFGQGTRLTVV.

The sample holds a few counts of this clonotype. This sequence joins TRBV6-6 and TRBJ1-5, with unresolved D. Germline V gene data show CDR1 as MNHNY and CDR2 as SVGAGI (reference sequence). V gave up 2 bases and J gave up 0 bases, with 11 bases separating them. This CDR3 has 16 amino acids. The CDR3 reads CASSYARSTSNQPQHF. The CDR3 bases are TGTGCCAGCAGTTACGCCCGAAGTACTAGCAATCAGCCCCAGCATTTT.

This clonotype was observed at least ten times. The chain combines TRBV4-1 with TRBJ2-7, with D perhaps being TRBD1 or TRBD2 (5 bases each). The V end lost 0 bases, the J end lost 1 base, and 19 bases lay between the germline ends. The CDR3 loop spans 18 amino acids. In germline, CDR1 is MGHRA, CDR2 YSYEKL. The CDR3, as DNA: TGCGCCAGCAGCCAAGATGAGGGCGGACACCTCATTTCCTACGAGCAGTACTTC. Its protein is CASSQDEGGHLISYEQYF.

This clonotype was detected a few times. At one boundary the junction diverges from the germline segment, which might be a read error. The rearrangement links TRBV6-5 to TRBJ2-5; D remains unclear. Germline CDR1 MNHEY, CDR2 SVGAGI. The CDR3 extends over 14 amino acids. CDR3 nucleotides: TGTGCCAGTAGTTCGATGGTTGGACAAGAGACCCAGTACTTC. Residues: CASSSMVGQETQYF.

This clonotype was found a few times. This chain joins TRBV24-1 and TRBJ2-2; unclear D gene. The germline CDR1 and CDR2 sequences are KGHDR and SFDVKD. This CDR3 is 13 amino acids long. V was pared by 6 bases and J by 4 bases, with 8 bases between. CDR3: CATSLSRTGELFF. In DNA, the CDR3 is TGTGCCACCAGTCTATCCCGCACCGGGGAGCTGTTTTTT.

CDR3 sequence (DNA): TGTGCCAGCGGACAGGGGGCGCGATATGGCTACACCTTC. It encodes CASGQGARYGYTF. The chain uses TRBV6-5 and TRBJ1-2; 11 bases agree with TRBD1. Germline V lookup: CDR1 MNHEY, CDR2 SVGAGI. V shed 8 bases, J shed 5 bases, and the junction held 4 bases outside the gene matches. This CDR3 is 13 amino acids long.

This clonotype was seen a few times. The chain recombines TRBV20-1 with TRBJ2-7; no firm D call. The CDR3 has 13 amino acids. CDR1 and CDR2 (germline): DFQATT, SNEGSKA (reference sequence). Trimming cost V 3 bases and J 0 bases, with 9 bases left between them. The chain's CDR3 is CSASSRSSYEQYF. CDR3 DNA sequence: TGCAGTGCTAGCAGCAGGAGCTCCTACGAGCAGTACTTC.

The gene calls are TRBV6-5 and TRBJ1-2, with D maybe TRBD1 (5 bases). In germline, CDR1 is MNHEY, CDR2 SVGAGI. Trimming pared 2 bases from V and 12 bases from J, leaving 16 bases between. This CDR3 spans 13 amino acids. For the CDR3, the DNA is TGTGCCAGCAGTTACACGGGACTGGGGGTAAACACCTTC. It codes for CASSYTGLGVNTF.

This clonotype was picked up one time. A much larger clone lies one base from this, so it may be a read error. J is TRBJ1-2 and V is TRBV4-3; D unresolved. CDR3 length: 13 residues. CDR1 and CDR2 (germline): LGHNA, YSLEER. The CDR3 coding sequence is TGCGACAGCAGCCAAGATCGGGGAAGAGGCTACACCTTC. Its translation is CDSSQDRGRGYTF.

V and J are TRBV6-2 or TRBV6-3 and TRBJ2-7; 9 bases line up with TRBD1. The CDR3 contains 15 residues. The V segment lost 2 bases and the J segment 4 bases; nucleotides outside the gene matches: 6. Germline lookup yields CDR1 MNHEY and CDR2 SVGEGT. CDR3 DNA sequence: TGTGCCAGCAGTTACGGAACAGGGGGCCCGTACGAGCAGTACTTC. Translating it yields CASSYGTGGPYEQYF.

This clonotype occurred a few times. The chain links TRBV15 to TRBJ1-1; 7 nucleotides line up with TRBD1. Unmatched junction bases numbered 6, after V lost 1 base and J lost 1 base. The germline gives CDR1 LNHNV, CDR2 YYDKDF (reference sequence). The CDR3 is made up of 16 amino acids. The CDR3 reads CATSRGRQGSNTEAFF. The DNA for the CDR3 is TGTGCCACCAGCAGAGGCAGACAGGGCTCGAACACTGAAGCTTTCTTT.

This clonotype appeared a few times. V gene TRBV5-1 combines with J gene TRBJ1-1, with 8 bases lining up with TRBD1. Germline values: CDR1 SGHRS, CDR2 YFSETQ. This CDR3 has 16 amino acids. V shed 3 bases, J shed 0 bases, and the junction held 7 bases outside the gene matches. The CDR3 loop reads CASSSPSGQVNTEAFF. Here the CDR3 DNA reads TGCGCCAGCAGCTCCCCCTCGGGACAGGTGAACACTGAAGCTTTCTTT.

This chain connects TRBV24-1 to TRBJ2-3; either TRBD1 or TRBD2 may supply D (6 bases each). The CDR3 is made up of 16 amino acids. Germline V gene data show CDR1 as KGHDR and CDR2 as SFDVKD. V was cut by 1 base and J by 5 bases, with 15 bases left in between. The CDR3 sequence: CATSDFLGGQRDTQYF. DNA of the CDR3: TGTGCCACCAGTGATTTCCTGGGGGGCCAGAGAGATACGCAGTATTTT.